This entry is about one TCR beta chain. The data are from a study of cytomegalovirus exposure and HLA in healthy donors. Assay used: immunoSEQ multiplex PCR; TCRdb lists only in-frame clones, some missing. Here the sample spans 130,000 or so clones, 89% being singletons. The V end lost 5 bases, the J end lost 9 bases, and 15 bases lay between the germline ends. Germline V CDR1 and CDR2: SGHKS, YYEKEE (reference sequence). The CDR3 runs to 13 residues. The receptor was derived from a woman in her late teens or twenties in good health and CMV-seronegative. V gene TRBV5-5 combines with J gene TRBJ1-5; D is possibly TRBD1 (5 bases). Specimen: PBMCs. For the CDR3, the DNA is TGTGCCAGCAGTTACGACAGCCTCGGGCCCCAGCATTTT. It translates to CASSYDSLGPQHF.